Below, 21 T cell receptor beta chains from the same sample are listed, as sequenced in a study of a mutant IDH1 vaccine in newly diagnosed glioma. The time point denotes: week 11, during vaccination. Alongside topical imiquimod, each dose of vaccine comprised 300 ug of mutant IDH1 20-mer peptide. Antigens for these TCRs are unknown. Using immunoSEQ multiplex PCR, the repertoire was profiled, and TCRdb retains in-frame clones only, with some absent. The repertoire holds fewer than 70,000 clones, with about 89% as singletons. The specimen comprised PBMCs, sampled from a glioma patient whose treatment included an IDH1 peptide vaccine. All receptors come from a man aged 35-49 years with glioma.

The chain links TRBV19 to TRBJ1-5; the match to TRBD1 covers 7 bases. CDR1 and CDR2 (germline): LNHDA, SQIVND (reference sequence). The CDR3 is made up of 16 amino acids. The V and J ends lost 1 base and 3 bases, in that order; junction bases with no gene match: 6. The CDR3, as DNA: TGTGCCAGTAGTATAGGTTCAGACAGGGTCAATCAGCCCCAGCATTTT. Translating gives CASSIGSDRVNQPQHF. Full variable domain (missing parts from reference TRBV19 and TRBJ1-5): DGGITQSPKYLFRKEGQNVTLSCEQNLNHDAMYWYRQDPGQGLRLIYYSQIVNDFQKGDIAEGYSVSREKKESFPLTVTSAQKNPTAFYLCASSIGSDRVNQPQHFGDGTRLSIL.

The J gene is TRBJ2-1, the V gene TRBV2, with D possibly called TRBD1 or TRBD2 (5 bases each). Germline V gene lookup returns CDR1 SNHLY and CDR2 FYNNEI. V was pared by 10 bases and J by 4 bases, with 23 bases between. The CDR3 consists of 16 residues. CDR3 protein: CATAPGRAGKYNEQFF. The CDR3 coding sequence is TGTGCCACCGCCCCAGGGAGAGCAGGGAAGTACAATGAGCAGTTCTTC.

V gene TRBV7-9 combines with J gene TRBJ2-2, with 12 bases identical to TRBD1. The trim removed 3 bases at V and 7 bases at J, leaving 6 bases unmatched. This CDR3 is built from 16 residues. Germline lookup yields CDR1 SEHNR and CDR2 FQNEAQ (reference sequence). CDR3 amino acids: CASSFTGTGGIGELFF. CDR3 sequence (DNA): TGTGCCAGCAGCTTTACCGGGACAGGGGGCATCGGGGAGCTGTTTTTT.

This chain uses TRBV14 with TRBJ1-3; D is unclear. The CDR3 loop spans 16 amino acids. The germline CDR1 and CDR2 sequences are SGHDN and FVKESK. Between the trimmed V and J ends, which lost 0 bases and 1 base, there was a span of 10 bases. The CDR3, as DNA: TGTGCCAGCAGCCAAGAAGACGTGACATCTGGAAACACCATATATTTT. It encodes CASSQEDVTSGNTIYF.

The genes are TRBV4-1 and TRBJ2-5; TRBD2 matches at 10 bases. The CDR3 consists of 15 residues. Germline V gives CDR1 MGHRA, CDR2 YSYEKL. The trim removed 3 bases at V and 2 bases at J, leaving 3 bases unmatched. The CDR3 coding sequence is TGCGCCAGCAGCCACAGCGGGGGGGTTCAAGAGACCCAGTACTTC. Residues: CASSHSGGVQETQYF.

The CDR3 nucleotides read TGTGCCAGCTCCCTAGAGGTCTGGACAGGGAACACTGAAGCTTTCTTT. Its protein product is CASSLEVWTGNTEAFF. This sequence joins TRBV18 and TRBJ1-1, with TRBD1 identical over 7 bases. V shed 6 bases, J shed 1 base, and the junction held 11 bases outside the gene matches. Germline V CDR1 and CDR2: KGHSH, LQKENI. The CDR3 is made up of 16 amino acids.

V is TRBV9 and J is TRBJ2-7; D gene uncertain. The V end lost 4 bases, the J end lost 6 bases, and 14 bases lay between the germline ends. Germline CDR1 and CDR2: SGDLS and YYNGEE. This CDR3 comprises 13 residues. The CDR3 region is CASSLGQTLEQYF. CDR3 nucleotides: TGTGCCAGCAGCCTCGGGCAGACCCTCGAGCAGTACTTC.

CDR3 region: CASSFPGTTGANVLTF. The CDR3 coding sequence is TGTGCCAGCAGTTTCCCGGGGACGACTGGGGCCAACGTCCTGACTTTC. The chain combines TRBV28 with TRBJ2-6, with D possibly being TRBD1 or TRBD2 (5 bases each). Germline V gene lookup returns CDR1 MDHEN and CDR2 SYDVKM. The CDR3 is 16 amino acids. V was clipped by 3 bases and J by 2 bases, with 11 bases between them.

The chain uses TRBV11-3 and TRBJ2-2; 8 nucleotides agree with TRBD1. CDR3 length equals 16 residues. Germline values: CDR1 SGHNT, CDR2 YENEEA. The trim removed 5 bases at V and 5 bases at J, leaving 10 bases unmatched. CDR3 sequence (DNA): TGTGCCAGCAGCCGCCGGACAGGGAGCGGTACCGGGGAGCTGTTTTTT. Translation gives CASSRRTGSGTGELFF. Combining the CDR3 with reference TRBV11-3 and TRBJ2-2 gives the whole variable domain EAGVVQSPRYKIIEKKQPVAFWCNPISGHNTLYWYLQNLGQGPELLIRYENEEAVDDSQLPKDRFSAERLKGVDSTLKIQPAELGDSAVYLCASSRRTGSGTGELFFGEGSRLTVL.

The genes are TRBV27 and TRBJ1-5; 7 nucleotides match TRBD1. Germline V CDR1 and CDR2: MNHEY, SMNVEV (reference sequence). CDR3 size: 17 residues. The ends lost 4 bases at V and 4 bases at J; junction bases unmatched: 13. DNA for the CDR3: TGTGCCAGCAGTTCCCTTACAGGGGCCCTAACGAATCAGCCCCAGCATTTT. Its translation is CASSSLTGALTNQPQHF.

This clone was seen a handful of times. This chain joins TRBV14 and TRBJ2-2; 7 bases fit TRBD2. The CDR3 has 14 residues. J lost 5 bases, V lost 4 bases, and 4 bases had no gene match. CDR1 and CDR2 (germline): SGHDN, FVKESK. The DNA for the CDR3 is TGTGCCAGCAGCCGGGACTACATAACCGGGGAGCTGTTTTTT. It encodes CASSRDYITGELFF.

The J gene is TRBJ1-1, the V gene TRBV2, with TRBD1 matching over 10 bases. J lost 10 bases, V lost 5 bases, and 4 bases had no gene match. Germline CDR1 is SNHLY and CDR2 is FYNNEI. The CDR3 sequence is 12 residues long. CDR3 amino acids: CASSLDRGRAFF. For the CDR3, the DNA is TGTGCCAGCAGTCTGGACAGGGGGAGAGCTTTCTTT.

The chain carries TRBV7-9 and TRBJ2-5, with D unclear. Germline V gene sequence: CDR1 SEHNR, CDR2 FQNEAQ (reference sequence). Trimming took 5 bases from V and 2 from J, leaving 12 bases between them. The CDR3 consists of 14 residues. CDR3 loop: CASSPSSLQETQYF. CDR3 bases: TGTGCCAGCAGCCCCTCATCATTACAAGAGACCCAGTACTTC.

This chain joins TRBV5-1 and TRBJ1-1, with TRBD1 identical over 7 bases. Trimming removed 3 bases from V and 0 bases from J; junction bases left unmatched: 5. Germline CDR1 is SGHRS and CDR2 is YFSETQ. CDR3 length: 15 amino acids. CDR3 in DNA: TGCGCCAGCAGCTCGGGACAGACCATGAACACTGAAGCTTTCTTT. As protein: CASSSGQTMNTEAFF.

The chain has TRBV2 and TRBJ2-3, with D possibly called TRBD1 or TRBD2 (5 bases each). Germline-derived CDR1 and CDR2 are SNHLY and FYNNEI. This CDR3 comprises 12 residues. V was trimmed by 6 bases and J by 3 bases, leaving 7 bases between them. In DNA, the CDR3 is TGTGCCAGCAGGGGACGAACAGATACGCAGTATTTT. This gives the protein CASRGRTDTQYF.

The CDR3 DNA follows: TGCGCCAGCAGCGACAAGACAGGGGCGGACAATGAGCAGTTCTTC. It specifies CASSDKTGADNEQFF. The rearrangement uses TRBV5-1 and TRBJ2-1; 8 bases fit TRBD1. This CDR3 region has 15 residues. V shed 4 bases and J 5 bases; nucleotides not matched to a gene: 8. Per the germline V gene, CDR1 is SGHRS and CDR2 is YFSETQ.

The chain links TRBV6-5 to TRBJ1-2; D may be TRBD1 (5 bases). The V and J ends lost 5 bases and 4 bases respectively, with 11 bases between them. CDR1 and CDR2 (germline): MNHEY, SVGAGI. This CDR3 is built from 13 residues. The DNA of the CDR3 is TGTGCCAGCAGTCCTCGCAGGGCCTATGGCTACACCTTC. Translating it yields CASSPRRAYGYTF.

The chain is built from TRBV6-5 and TRBJ1-1; TRBD1 is a possible D gene (5 bases). The ends were cut back, 2 bases at V and 2 bases at J, with 9 bases in the middle. The CDR3 runs 14 residues. The germline gives CDR1 MNHEY, CDR2 SVGAGI. The CDR3 DNA reads TGTGCCAGCAGTTACGACAGATTAAACACTGAAGCTTTCTTT. It encodes CASSYDRLNTEAFF.

This rearrangement joins TRBV4-1 to TRBJ1-5; D perhaps matches TRBD1 (5 bases). The CDR3 consists of 15 residues. Germline values: CDR1 MGHRA, CDR2 YSYEKL. Trimming stripped 1 base from V and 2 bases from J, with 9 bases between. Here the CDR3 reads CASSQGGGGNQPQHF. The CDR3 coding sequence is TGCGCCAGCAGCCAAGGTGGGGGGGGCAATCAGCCCCAGCATTTT.

This clone was detected only once. This chain links TRBV7-9 with TRBJ1-1, with 8 nucleotides matching TRBD1. The V gene's germline CDR1 is SEHNR and CDR2 FQNEAQ (reference sequence). This CDR3 has 15 residues. Germline trimming cut 3 bases from V and 1 base from J; bases unmatched to any gene: 4. The CDR3 loop is CASSLQGAENTEAFF. The DNA of the CDR3 is TGTGCCAGCAGCTTGCAGGGGGCTGAGAACACTGAAGCTTTCTTT.

The chain links TRBV7-2 to TRBJ2-1, with D possibly called TRBD1 or TRBD2 (7 bases each). V dropped 3 bases and J dropped 10 bases, with 16 bases sitting between them. The CDR3 is made up of 14 amino acids. Germline CDR1 SGHTA, CDR2 FQGNSA. CDR3 bases: TGTGCCAGCAGCTTGACAGGGAGGGTGGGAGAGCAGTTCTTC. Protein sequence: CASSLTGRVGEQFF.